Listed below are T cell receptor beta chains from one sample, sequenced in a study of blood T cells in healthy people across ages. TCRdb passed the 5' RACE reads through MiXCR, listing each CDR3 protein once. The sample lists about 780,000 distinct CDR3 sequences, around a quarter occurring once. This sample was also put to use in a study of T cells of mothers and their children.

Material: blood. All receptors come from a boy between 10 and 17 years old in good health. The CDR3 runs from the conserved cysteine through the conserved F or W. A D gene is named only where the DNA matches it firmly. Rows give clone size only sometimes, using once, few, many, or a class for an expanded clone.

J gene,V gene,clone size,D gene,CDR3 DNA,CDR3 protein
TRBJ1-1,TRBV28,many,TRBD1,TGTGCCAGCAGCCGAGGAGGGACAGTGAACACTGAAGCTTTCTTT,CASSRGGTVNTEAFF
TRBJ1-2,TRBV7-2,NA,NA,TGTGCCAGCAGCTTGGAGGCCAGTTCCTTCTATGGCTACACCTTC,CASSLEASSFYGYTF
TRBJ1-5,TRBV28,few,TRBD1,TGTGCCACTCAGGACAGGGGGAATCAGCCCCAGCATTTT,CATQDRGNQPQHF
TRBJ1-4,TRBV5-1,NA,NA,TGCGCCAGCAGCTTTCGGGCGAATAATGAAAAACTGTTTTTT,CASSFRANNEKLFF
TRBJ1-2,TRBV7-8,NA,NA,TGTGCCAGCAGCCTAAATGTGCTCCTGGTCTATGGCTACACCTTC,CASSLNVLLVYGYTF
TRBJ1-6,TRBV7-9,NA,NA,TGTGCCAGCAGCCCCACCGGGGATTCACCCCTCCACTTT,CASSPTGDSPLHF
TRBJ2-1,TRBV20-1,once,NA,TGCAGTGCTCCCCCAAGAGGGCGCGACAATGAGCAGTTCTTC,CSAPPRGRDNEQFF
TRBJ1-1,TRBV12-3/TRBV12-4,NA,NA,TGTGCCAGCAGTTTTTCAGTACCGAACACTGAAGCTTTCTTT,CASSFSVPNTEAFF
TRBJ1-2,TRBV12-5,few,NA,TGTGCTAGTGGTTTGCCACCAAGGGTGGGTGGGGGGTATGGCTACACCTTC,CASGLPPRVGGGYGYTF
TRBJ2-5,TRBV3-1,NA,TRBD2,TGTGCCAGCAGCCAAGGGGCCGGGAGGAAAGAGACCCAGTACTTC,CASSQGAGRKETQYF
TRBJ2-2,TRBV7-2,few,NA,TGTGCCAGCAGCCCCCGGACGAGATTGAACACCGGGGAGCTGTTTTTT,CASSPRTRLNTGELFF
TRBJ2-5,TRBV6-5,NA,NA,TGTGCCAGCAGTCGCCAGGGTCACCAAGAGACCCAGTACTTC,CASSRQGHQETQYF
TRBJ2-5,TRBV9,few,TRBD2,TGTGCCAGCAGCGTAGGCGGACTAGCGGGGTTCCAAGAGACCCAGTACTTC,CASSVGGLAGFQETQYF